A selection of T cell receptor beta chains follows, all from one sample in a study of blood T cell repertoires in COVID-19. Method: immunoSEQ multiplex PCR; TCRdb's copy keeps in-frame clones and lacks some. This sample has about 87,000 clones, with about 80% found just once. Material: peripheral blood. These receptors were collected from a woman in her 50s with acute or convalescent COVID-19. Each CDR3 is given with its conserved first and last residue.

V gene: TRBV9; CDR3 length: 14; J gene: TRBJ2-5; CDR3 protein: CASSPKTGWETQYF
V gene: TRBV18; CDR3 length: 16; J gene: TRBJ2-1; CDR3 protein: CASSPTSLAGVNEQFF
V gene: TRBV5-1; CDR3 length: 12; J gene: TRBJ1-1; CDR3 protein: CASTDQGNEAFF
V gene: TRBV25-1; CDR3 length: 13; J gene: TRBJ1-1; CDR3 protein: CASSREMNTEAFF
V gene: TRBV5-6; CDR3 length: 15; J gene: TRBJ2-4; CDR3 protein: CASSSRTGTRNIQYF
V gene: TRBV11-2; CDR3 length: 13; J gene: TRBJ1-1; CDR3 protein: CASSFDRTTEAFF
V gene: TRBV30; CDR3 length: 13; J gene: TRBJ2-7; CDR3 protein: CACSDGGTYEQYF
V gene: TRBV6-5; CDR3 length: 15; J gene: TRBJ1-3; CDR3 protein: CASSYDSISGNTIYF
V gene: TRBV28; CDR3 length: 15; J gene: TRBJ2-3; CDR3 protein: CASRTTGAGTDTQYF
V gene: TRBV5-1; CDR3 length: 20; J gene: TRBJ1-6; CDR3 protein: CASSRFGTGGFSSYNSPLHF
V gene: TRBV14; CDR3 length: 14; J gene: TRBJ1-5; CDR3 protein: CASSQGQGNQPQHF
V gene: TRBV2; CDR3 length: 17; J gene: TRBJ1-1; CDR3 protein: CASSEGLLTFGGTEAFF
V gene: TRBV7-2; CDR3 length: 16; J gene: TRBJ2-2; CDR3 protein: CASSLGTGGLTGELFF
V gene: TRBV5-4; CDR3 length: 14; J gene: TRBJ1-2; CDR3 protein: CASSVPREPYGYTF
V gene: TRBV6-5; CDR3 length: 13; J gene: TRBJ1-1; CDR3 protein: CASSSRDRGNSFF
V gene: TRBV27; CDR3 length: 20; J gene: TRBJ1-6; CDR3 protein: CASSLSPGTGGRSYNSPLHF
V gene: TRBV7-9; CDR3 length: 15; J gene: TRBJ2-3; CDR3 protein: CASSLGDSSTDTQYF
V gene: TRBV9; CDR3 length: 15; J gene: TRBJ1-6; CDR3 protein: CASSDAQGYNSPLHF
V gene: TRBV11-2; CDR3 length: 14; J gene: TRBJ1-6; CDR3 protein: CASSPERRDSPLHF
V gene: TRBV4-1; CDR3 length: 14; J gene: TRBJ2-2; CDR3 protein: CASSRDRATGELFF
V gene: TRBV7-2; CDR3 length: 15; J gene: TRBJ2-1; CDR3 protein: CASSLAGQGFDEQFF
V gene: TRBV7-2; CDR3 length: 16; J gene: TRBJ2-7; CDR3 protein: CASSLVASGGPYEQYF
V gene: TRBV27; CDR3 length: 14; J gene: TRBJ2-3; CDR3 protein: CASCLGGEGDTQYF
V gene: TRBV7-8; CDR3 length: 15; J gene: TRBJ1-2; CDR3 protein: CASSSLGEDNYGYTF
V gene: TRBV4-3; CDR3 length: 15; J gene: TRBJ1-3; CDR3 protein: CASSQDRSDRNTIYF
V gene: TRBV19; CDR3 length: 14; J gene: TRBJ2-7; CDR3 protein: CASSHPGQGFQQYF
V gene: TRBV2; CDR3 length: 14; J gene: TRBJ1-2; CDR3 protein: CASSNDRGDYGYTF